Here is one T cell receptor (beta chain) with its context. What it binds is not known. This sample is drawn from a study of cytomegalovirus exposure and HLA in healthy donors. Study-wide background: The same platform used for the 666 first-cohort repertoires was also used for the 120 or so validation repertoires, as a later analysis reported. General study results and limits: Researchers catalogued about 160 TCR beta chains as cytomegalovirus-associated. Reports described diagnosis of cytomegalovirus status by the classifier as highly specific and sensitive. For most TCR sequences rarity was the rule, although some public TCRs occurred in many donors.

Profiled with immunoSEQ multiplex PCR; TCRdb holds only in-frame clones, not every one. The table has approximately 180,000 clones, more than 75% seen once. CDR3 size: 13 residues. Germline assignment: CDR1 SGHRS and CDR2 YFSETQ. Trimming took 4 bases from V and 4 from J, leaving 12 bases between them. The sample comprised PBMCs. The chain is built from TRBV5-1 and TRBJ2-7; maybe TRBD1 (5 bases). This sequence originates from a woman aged 25 to 39 in good health and CMV-seronegative. The CDR3 DNA reads as TGCGCCAGCAGCCCAACCCAGGGTTACGAGCAGTACTTC. Its translation is CASSPTQGYEQYF.